The next 29 T cell receptor beta chains were all read from a single sample in a study of blood T cell repertoires in COVID-19. Assay: immunoSEQ multiplex PCR; the TCRdb copy retains only in-frame clones and omits some. The profile covers roughly 300,000 clones, with 70% to 90% appearing a single time and 10% to 15% taken by the ten largest. Sequencing was done on a sample of peripheral blood. These receptor sequences come from a woman aged 25-40 years with COVID-19, enrolled during active disease.

The V gene is TRBV6-5, the J gene TRBJ2-1, with 11 bases identical to TRBD2. V shed 11 bases, J shed 3 bases, and the junction held 6 bases outside the gene matches. CDR1 and CDR2 from the germline V gene are MNHEY and SVGAGI. The CDR3 is made up of 14 amino acids. CDR3 residues: CASTSGGVYNEQFF. As DNA, the CDR3 is TGTGCCTCCACTAGCGGGGGAGTCTACAATGAGCAGTTCTTC.

The CDR3 is CASRATGGHRGYTF. For the CDR3, the DNA is TGTGCCAGCAGGGCAACAGGGGGCCACCGCGGCTACACCTTC. The gene calls are TRBV2 and TRBJ1-2, with TRBD1 identical over 9 bases. J gave up 8 bases and V 6 bases, and 10 bases lay outside the gene matches. Germline assignment: CDR1 SNHLY and CDR2 FYNNEI. The CDR3 totals 14 residues.

The rearrangement uses TRBV7-9 and TRBJ2-2; 10 positions agree with TRBD2. This CDR3 has 17 residues. V lost 5 bases, J lost 5 bases, and 11 bases stayed unmatched. Per germline, CDR1 SEHNR and CDR2 FQNEAQ (reference sequence). The CDR3 region has the DNA TGTGCCAGCAGCCCCTGGGGAGCGGGGGGGCTGACCGGGGAGCTGTTTTTT. Protein sequence: CASSPWGAGGLTGELFF.

The chain uses TRBV27 and TRBJ1-6; tentatively, D is TRBD1 (6 bases). The V and J ends lost 4 bases and 12 bases respectively, with 13 bases between them. The CDR3 consists of 13 residues. Germline V gene data show CDR1 as MNHEY and CDR2 as SMNVEV (reference sequence). The CDR3 DNA reads as TGTGCCAGCAGTTGGGGGCCGAGGGGACCCCTCCACTTT. This sequence encodes CASSWGPRGPLHF.

The chain carries TRBV6-5 and TRBJ2-1; 9 positions agree with TRBD2. Unmatched junction bases numbered 5, after V lost 2 bases and J lost 9 bases. The CDR3 covers 14 residues. The germline CDR1 and CDR2 sequences are MNHEY and SVGAGI. DNA of the CDR3: TGTGCCAGCAGTTACGGCGGGGGGGCCTTTGAGCAGTTCTTC. The encoded protein is CASSYGGGAFEQFF.

The rearrangement uses TRBV5-6 and TRBJ2-5; possible D gene TRBD2, 6 bases. V lost 1 base and J 5 bases, leaving 15 bases between the germline ends. The CDR3 loop spans 15 amino acids. Germline assignment: CDR1 SGHDT and CDR2 YYEEEE. The CDR3 spells CASSLSGVRFETQYF. DNA of the CDR3: TGTGCCAGCAGCTTGTCGGGGGTTCGTTTTGAGACCCAGTACTTC.

This clone showed up just once. The chain employs TRBV18 and TRBJ2-7, with 7 bases lining up with TRBD1. This CDR3 region has 16 residues. CDR1 and CDR2 from the germline V gene are KGHSH and LQKENI. J gave up 7 bases and V 6 bases, and 18 bases lay outside the gene matches. The CDR3, as DNA: TGTGCCAGCTCTCCAAACCTGGCGACAGGGTCTGAGGAGCAGTACTTC. Protein: CASSPNLATGSEEQYF.

The chain recombines TRBV6-1 with TRBJ1-3; 8 bases align to TRBD1. With 2 bases clipped from V and 7 bases from J, the junction kept 7 bases outside the gene matches. Germline V lookup: CDR1 MNHNS, CDR2 SASEGT. The CDR3 extends over 15 amino acids. The DNA for the CDR3 is TGTGCCAGCAGTGAAACCCGGACAGGGAGGAACACCATATATTTT. Protein product: CASSETRTGRNTIYF.

The chain carries TRBV5-8 and TRBJ2-7, with TRBD2 matching over 8 bases. Looked up from germline, CDR1 is SGHTS and CDR2 is YDEGEE. Trimming removed 4 bases from V and 4 bases from J; junction bases left unmatched: 7. The CDR3 loop spans 14 amino acids. CDR3 protein: CASSISGGQYEQYF. The CDR3 region has the DNA TGTGCCAGCAGCATAAGCGGGGGCCAATACGAGCAGTACTTC.

The chain combines TRBV18 with TRBJ1-4; D gene uncertain. Looked up from germline, CDR1 is KGHSH and CDR2 is LQKENI. The CDR3 runs 14 residues. Trimming shortened V by 1 base and J by 8 bases, and 11 bases separated the two germline ends. The CDR3, as DNA: TGTGCCAGCTCACCACTCCGAGGAGGCGAAAAACTGTTTTTT. Residues: CASSPLRGGEKLFF.

In this sample, this clone turned up a few times. The V and J genes are TRBV27 and TRBJ2-1; perhaps TRBD2 as D (7 bases). Trimming shortened V by 8 bases and J by 7 bases, and 21 bases separated the two germline ends. Germline assignment: CDR1 MNHEY and CDR2 SMNVEV (reference sequence). The CDR3 contains 15 residues. CDR3 coding DNA: TGTGCCAGCCGCGAAGTGGGGCGGGGGCCGAATGAGCAGTTCTTC. It is translated as CASREVGRGPNEQFF.

Written as DNA, the CDR3 is TGTGCCACCAGCAATGTACAGCCAAACCAAGAGACCCAGTACTTC. Its protein is CATSNVQPNQETQYF. This rearrangement joins TRBV15 to TRBJ2-5, with no clear D. Trimming left V 4 bases short and J 0 bases short, with 12 bases between. This CDR3 has 15 residues. CDR1 is LNHNV, CDR2 YYDKDF, per germline (reference sequence). Combining the CDR3 with reference TRBV15 and TRBJ2-5 gives the whole variable domain DAMVIQNPRYQVTQFGKPVTLSCSQTLNHNVMYWYQQKSSQAPKLLFHYYDKDFNNEADTPDNFQSRRPNTSFCFLDIRSPGLGDTAMYLCATSNVQPNQETQYFGPGTRLLVL.

The chain recombines TRBV3-1 (or the pseudogene TRBV3-2) with TRBJ1-3; 10 bases are shared with TRBD1. The CDR3 covers 17 residues. The junction had 6 bases not matched to a gene; V was cut back by 1 base and J by 3 bases. Germline V gene sequence: CDR1 LGHDT, CDR2 YNNKEL (reference sequence). CDR3 protein: CASSQARQGALGNTIYF. CDR3 sequence (DNA): TGTGCCAGCAGCCAAGCAAGACAGGGGGCGCTTGGAAACACCATATATTTT.

The gene calls are TRBV4-1 and TRBJ2-7; TRBD2 aligns across 10 bases. This CDR3 has 22 amino acids. Germline CDR1 MGHRA, CDR2 YSYEKL. Unmatched junction bases numbered 24, after V lost 0 bases and J lost 4 bases. The CDR3 region is CASSQEGSVLGTSDSWVYEQYF. The CDR3 nucleotides read TGCGCCAGCAGCCAAGAAGGGTCGGTCTTAGGGACTAGCGATTCTTGGGTGTACGAGCAGTACTTC.

The J gene is TRBJ2-6, the V gene TRBV5-1, with D uncertain. In germline, CDR1 is SGHRS, CDR2 YFSETQ. With 3 bases removed from V and 2 bases from J, the gap between germline ends came to 9 bases. The length of the CDR3 is 15 residues. CDR3 DNA sequence: TGCGCCAGCAGCTATTACAGTCCTGGGGCCAACGTCCTGACTTTC. Translated: CASSYYSPGANVLTF.

The rearrangement uses TRBV19 and TRBJ1-4; D remains unclear. Germline-derived CDR1 and CDR2 are LNHDA and SQIVND (reference sequence). V was trimmed by 2 bases and J by 14 bases, leaving 18 bases between them. The CDR3 is 14 residues long. CDR3 region: CASSIIGYGSGLFF. The CDR3 DNA is TGTGCCAGTAGTATAATTGGCTACGGGAGTGGTCTGTTTTTT.

The V and J genes are TRBV5-1 and TRBJ2-1, with D perhaps TRBD2 (6 bases). Germline values: CDR1 SGHRS, CDR2 YFSETQ. The CDR3 length is 13 residues. The germline V and J ends were trimmed by 2 bases and 8 bases, with 11 bases remaining between them. CDR3 residues: CASSFGGKDEQFF. The CDR3 region has the DNA TGCGCCAGCAGCTTCGGCGGGAAGGATGAGCAGTTCTTC.

This clone was seen a single time. The chain recombines TRBV30 with TRBJ2-3; 7 nucleotides match TRBD1. Germline CDR1 is GTSNPN and CDR2 is SVGIG (reference sequence). With V trimmed by 0 bases and J by 1 base, 7 bases remained unmatched. The CDR3 length is 16 residues. The CDR3 nucleotides read TGTGCCTGGAGTGTAGGAACAGGGGCACGCACAGATACGCAGTATTTT. This encodes CAWSVGTGARTDTQYF.

The genes are TRBV30 and TRBJ2-3; maybe TRBD2 (5 bases). The CDR3 runs to 16 residues. V was trimmed by 0 bases and J by 3 bases, leaving 16 bases between them. Germline values: CDR1 GTSNPN, CDR2 SVGIG (reference sequence). CDR3 sequence: CAWSVARVLSTDTQYF. The DNA of the CDR3 is TGTGCCTGGAGTGTAGCGCGGGTGTTAAGTACAGATACGCAGTATTTT.

This clone was detected only a few times. The chain combines TRBV14 with TRBJ1-2; D is ambiguous. Trimming removed 4 bases at V and 10 bases at J, with 16 bases between. There are 13 residues in the CDR3. The germline V gene has CDR1 SGHDN and CDR2 FVKESK. DNA for the CDR3: TGTGCCAGCAGCCCCACCGGCGGGGTGGACTACACCTTC. It yields the protein CASSPTGGVDYTF.

This clone has only one observation. The CDR3 protein is CASSQDSGVGGYTF. In DNA form, the CDR3 reads TGCGCCAGCAGCCAAGATTCCGGGGTCGGTGGCTACACCTTC. The chain has TRBV4-1 and TRBJ1-2; D call uncertain. Germline CDR1 and CDR2: MGHRA and YSYEKL. Trimming cost V 0 bases and J 7 bases, with 12 bases left between them. The CDR3 is made up of 14 amino acids.

On this clone: Other DNA sequences from this sample encode an identical CDR3 as well. Written as DNA, the CDR3 is TGCGCCAGCAGCCCCGGACTAGCGGATTACAATGAGCAGTTCTTC. Encoded protein: CASSPGLADYNEQFF. The gene calls are TRBV5-1 and TRBJ2-1; 10 bases are shared with TRBD2. The CDR3 sequence is 15 residues long. V dropped 4 bases and J dropped 4; count of bases not matched to a gene: 5. Germline CDR1 reads SGHRS; CDR2 reads YFSETQ.

The CDR3 loop reads CSVSPGQLLETQYF. CDR3 DNA sequence: TGCAGCGTCAGCCCGGGACAACTTCTAGAGACCCAGTACTTC. The rearrangement uses TRBV29-1 and TRBJ2-5, with D possibly being TRBD1 (6 bases). CDR1 is SQVTM and CDR2 is ANQGSEA in the germline V gene. This CDR3 is 14 amino acids long. Trimming left V 6 bases short and J 4 bases short, with 18 bases between. The variable domain in full, completed from reference TRBV29-1 and TRBJ2-5, reads SAVISQKPSRDICQRGTSLTIQCQVDSQVTMMFWYRQQPGQSLTLIATANQGSEATYESGFVIDKFPISRPNLTFSTLTVSNMSPEDSSIYLCSVSPGQLLETQYFGPGTRLLVL.

The chain couples TRBV9 to TRBJ2-1; 8 positions agree with TRBD1. This CDR3 has 12 amino acids. The V and J ends lost 8 bases and 8 bases, in that order; junction bases with no gene match: 6. Germline V gene data show CDR1 as SGDLS and CDR2 as YYNGEE. CDR3 in DNA: TGTGCCAGTACGGACAGGGTCCATGAGCAGTTCTTC. Protein sequence: CASTDRVHEQFF.

The chain employs TRBV5-8 and TRBJ2-7, with 8 bases that match TRBD1. Germline values: CDR1 SGHTS, CDR2 YDEGEE. The length of the CDR3 is 13 residues. The V gene end was trimmed by 2 bases and the J gene end by 4 bases; junction bases not matched to a gene: 2. In DNA form, the CDR3 reads TGTGCCAGCAGCTTCAGGGGGCCATACGAGCAGTACTTC. It is translated as CASSFRGPYEQYF.

This clone was picked up one time. This chain uses TRBV6-1 with TRBJ1-1, with TRBD1 as a possible D gene (5 bases). Germline CDR1 is MNHNS and CDR2 is SASEGT. The CDR3 loop spans 16 amino acids. V dropped 3 bases and J dropped 0 bases, with 14 bases sitting between them. In DNA form, the CDR3 reads TGTGCCAGCAGTGAGGGGCAGGTATTAATGAACACTGAAGCTTTCTTT. Amino acid sequence: CASSEGQVLMNTEAFF.

This chain links TRBV5-1 with TRBJ1-4; 7 nucleotides agree with TRBD1. This CDR3 spans 14 amino acids. Germline CDR1 SGHRS, CDR2 YFSETQ. Germline trimming cut 1 base from V and 7 bases from J; bases unmatched to any gene: 4. As DNA, the CDR3 is TGCGCCAGCAGCTTGTCCGGGACAGCTGAAAAACTGTTTTTT. It is translated as CASSLSGTAEKLFF.

The sample holds one count of this clone. This chain joins TRBV7-2 and TRBJ1-5, with D hard to call. Germline loops: CDR1 SGHTA, CDR2 FQGNSA. The CDR3 length is 13 residues. With 1 base removed from V and 5 bases from J, the gap between germline ends came to 6 bases. The CDR3 loop is CASSLVSDQPQHF. Here the CDR3 DNA reads TGTGCCAGCAGCTTAGTTTCCGATCAGCCCCAGCATTTT.

V gene TRBV7-9 combines with J gene TRBJ2-7; maybe TRBD1 (5 bases). The CDR3 sequence is 15 residues long. Germline-derived CDR1 and CDR2 are SEHNR and FQNEAQ (reference sequence). V was shortened by 6 bases and J by 3 bases, with 18 bases between the two germline ends. The CDR3 DNA follows: TGTGCCAGCAGTCCCCCGATTGGGGCAGGCTACGAGCAGTACTTC. Translating gives CASSPPIGAGYEQYF.